Below are 25 T cell receptor beta chains sequenced from a single sample in a study of CD8+ T cells in alopecia areata. Treatment in this sample: oral pan-JAK inhibitor, 5-10 mg twice daily. Extraction of RNA preceded its reverse transcription into cDNA, which served as the sequencing template. Sequencing was performed with immunoSEQ multiplex PCR; in TCRdb, only in-frame clones are kept and a portion is missing. This table holds roughly 120,000 clones, 53% found once. Sequencing was performed on CD4+ T cells sorted from blood, taken at week 4, from a patient treated with tofacitinib. The receptors derive from a human donor with alopecia areata.

This clone has more than one count but fewer than ten. This chain connects TRBV19 to TRBJ2-3; 14 bases align to TRBD2. Germline assignment: CDR1 LNHDA and CDR2 SQIVND (reference sequence). V was clipped by 6 bases and J by 6 bases; unmatched bases: 8. The CDR3 consists of 16 residues. Here the CDR3 reads CASRKPGLAGEDTQYF. For the CDR3, the DNA is TGTGCCAGTAGAAAACCGGGACTAGCGGGAGAGGATACGCAGTATTTT.

This clone showed up just once. The genes are TRBV5-4 and TRBJ2-7; 7 bases fit TRBD1. CDR3 length equals 13 residues. The ends lost 4 bases at V and 1 base at J; junction bases unmatched: 2. Per the germline V gene, CDR1 is SGHNT and CDR2 is YYREEE (reference sequence). CDR3 amino acids: CASSTGQSYEQYF. In DNA form, the CDR3 reads TGTGCCAGCAGCACGGGACAGTCCTACGAGCAGTACTTC.

This chain uses TRBV30 with TRBJ2-1; D tentatively reads TRBD1 or TRBD2 (5 bases each). This CDR3 has 14 amino acids. Germline values: CDR1 GTSNPN, CDR2 SVGIG (reference sequence). V lost 8 bases and J 1 base, leaving 15 bases between the germline ends. CDR3 residues: CAGKHRRSYNEQFF. In DNA, the CDR3 is TGTGCCGGCAAGCACAGGAGGTCCTACAATGAGCAGTTCTTC.

The V and J genes are TRBV30 and TRBJ1-2; D might be TRBD1 (5 bases). V gave up 4 bases and J gave up 4 bases, with 19 bases separating them. The CDR3 sequence is 15 residues long. The germline CDR1 and CDR2 sequences are GTSNPN and SVGIG (reference sequence). The CDR3 sequence: CAWTTLSGRGYGYTF. The CDR3 DNA is TGTGCCTGGACCACGCTCTCGGGGAGGGGCTATGGCTACACCTTC.

This clone was detected a few times. The same CDR3 is also encoded by other DNA sequences in this sample. This chain links TRBV18 with TRBJ1-2, with a tentative D call TRBD1 (6 bases). V lost 3 bases, J lost 2 bases, and 10 bases lay in between. This CDR3 is built from 14 residues. Per the germline V gene, CDR1 is KGHSH and CDR2 is LQKENI. DNA for the CDR3: TGTGCCAGCTCACCGCAGGGGCAGAACTATGGCTACACCTTC. Translated, it gives CASSPQGQNYGYTF.

This clone was picked up a small number of times. This sequence joins TRBV27 and TRBJ1-1; the D gene is possibly TRBD1 (5 bases). This CDR3 region has 15 residues. V was cut by 5 bases and J by 1 base, with 14 bases left in between. CDR1 and CDR2 from the germline V gene are MNHEY and SMNVEV (reference sequence). CDR3 in DNA: TGTGCCAGCAGTCCCCGACAGATGGAGAACACTGAAGCTTTCTTT. It specifies CASSPRQMENTEAFF.

CDR3 coding DNA: TGCGCCAGCAGCCGATCGAAGTCCTTTAACACCGGGGAGCTGTTTTTT. Its translation: CASSRSKSFNTGELFF. The chain couples TRBV4-1 to TRBJ2-2; no reliable D call. V lost 4 bases to trimming and J lost 2 bases, with 14 bases between them. The germline gives CDR1 MGHRA, CDR2 YSYEKL. The length of the CDR3 is 16 residues.

The chain combines TRBV29-1 with TRBJ2-7, with a weak D call TRBD2 (6 bases). V shed 6 bases and J shed 5 bases, with 11 bases lying between them. This CDR3 spans 11 amino acids. Germline CDR1 is SQVTM and CDR2 is ANQGSEA. As DNA, the CDR3 is TGCAGCGTCCCCGGGACTCACGAGCAGTACTTC. This codes for CSVPGTHEQYF.

The J gene is TRBJ1-4, the V gene TRBV4-2; unclear D gene. The CDR3 consists of 15 residues. V was clipped by 4 bases and J by 6 bases, with 15 bases between them. Germline CDR1 reads LGHNA; CDR2 reads YNFKEQ. The CDR3 protein is CASSLGKGGDEKLFF. The DNA for the CDR3 is TGTGCCAGCAGCCTCGGGAAGGGTGGGGATGAAAAACTGTTTTTT.

This clone was detected only once. The genes are TRBV5-1 and TRBJ1-1; TRBD1 aligns across 10 bases. After removal of 5 bases from V and 1 base from J, the junction contained 2 bases not matched to a gene. Germline CDR1 and CDR2: SGHRS and YFSETQ. The length of the CDR3 is 14 residues. CDR3 region: CASRTGGANTEAFF. Written as DNA, the CDR3 is TGCGCCAGCAGGACAGGGGGCGCGAACACTGAAGCTTTCTTT.

This clone was observed a handful of times. The chain uses TRBV9 and TRBJ2-1; tentatively, D is TRBD2 (6 bases). V shed 2 bases and J shed 3 bases, with 9 bases lying between them. CDR3 length equals 14 residues. The germline CDR1 and CDR2 sequences are SGDLS and YYNGEE. CDR3 sequence reads: CASSVGSGYNEQFF. CDR3 nucleotide sequence: TGTGCCAGCAGCGTCGGGAGCGGCTACAATGAGCAGTTCTTC.

This clone was counted between two and nine times. DNA for the CDR3: TGCGCCAGCAGCCCCCACATGAACACTGAAGCTTTCTTT. The encoded protein is CASSPHMNTEAFF. The chain uses TRBV5-1 and TRBJ1-1; no clear D. The CDR3 has 13 residues. In germline, CDR1 is SGHRS, CDR2 YFSETQ. V lost 4 bases and J lost 0, with 7 bases in between.

The chain has TRBV5-1 and TRBJ1-1; unclear D gene. CDR1 and CDR2 from the germline V gene are SGHRS and YFSETQ. This CDR3 spans 16 amino acids. V was pared by 4 bases and J by 2 bases, with 18 bases between. The CDR3 loop is CASSPNAGVDNTEAFF. The CDR3 DNA sequence: TGCGCCAGCAGCCCCAATGCCGGGGTTGATAACACTGAAGCTTTCTTT.

The chain joins TRBV4-2 to TRBJ2-5, with 7 bases fitting TRBD2. The CDR3 is 13 residues long. The germline gives CDR1 LGHNA, CDR2 YNFKEQ. V was pared by 11 bases and J by 11 bases, with 17 bases of the junction left unmatched. CDR3 sequence (DNA): TGTGCCGCAGTGGGGATAAGCGGGGATAGACAGTACTTC. Translated, it gives CAAVGISGDRQYF.

The V and J genes are TRBV15 and TRBJ2-7; TRBD1 matches 11 bases. The V gene end was trimmed by 2 bases and the J gene end by 2 bases; junction bases not matched to a gene: 2. Germline assignment: CDR1 LNHNV and CDR2 YYDKDF (reference sequence). The CDR3 totals 15 residues. CDR3 DNA sequence: TGTGCCACCAGCAGACAGGGACAGGGGGCCTACGAGCAGTACTTC. Amino acid sequence: CATSRQGQGAYEQYF.

This clone turned up a few times. The chain joins TRBV30 to TRBJ2-7; 7 nucleotides line up with TRBD1. With 0 bases clipped from V and 2 bases from J, the junction kept 7 bases outside the gene matches. This CDR3 has 15 amino acids. Germline lookup yields CDR1 GTSNPN and CDR2 SVGIG (reference sequence). The chain's CDR3 is CAWSVPRQGAYEQYF. CDR3 bases: TGTGCCTGGAGTGTACCGCGGCAGGGGGCCTACGAGCAGTACTTC. The full variable domain, in which reference TRBV30 and TRBJ2-7 provide the parts outside the CDR3, is SQTIHQWPATLVQPVGSPLSLECTVEGTSNPNLYWYRQAAGRGLQLLFYSVGIGQISSEVPQNLSASRPQDRQFILSSKKLLLSDSGFYLCAWSVPRQGAYEQYFGPGTRLTVT.

A few counts support this clone. The rearrangement uses TRBV29-1 and TRBJ2-6; 8 bases are shared with TRBD1. Trimming took 5 bases from V and 4 from J; bases not matched to a gene: 7. The CDR3 has 15 residues. The V gene's germline CDR1 is SQVTM and CDR2 ANQGSEA. CDR3 in DNA: TGCAGCGTTCCGGGACAGGCGTACGGGGCCAACGTCCTGACTTTC. Its protein is CSVPGQAYGANVLTF.

The chain is built from TRBV10-2 and TRBJ1-1; D possibly corresponds to TRBD1 (5 bases). The CDR3 contains 15 residues. The V and J ends lost 6 bases and 0 bases respectively, with 14 bases between them. Germline V gene lookup returns CDR1 WSHSY and CDR2 SAAADI. CDR3: CASRPRWGMNTEAFF. CDR3 in DNA: TGCGCCAGCAGGCCAAGGTGGGGGATGAACACTGAAGCTTTCTTT.

V and J are TRBV11-2 and TRBJ1-1; D call uncertain. From germline, CDR1 is SGHAT and CDR2 FQNNGV. V shed 0 bases and J shed 1 base, with 9 bases lying between them. The CDR3 contains 15 residues. The CDR3 nucleotides read TGTGCCAGCAGCTTAGATCGAGGTGGGAACACTGAAGCTTTCTTT. The encoded protein is CASSLDRGGNTEAFF.

V usage is TRBV18 and J usage is TRBJ2-7, with a weak D call TRBD2 (7 bases). From germline, CDR1 is KGHSH and CDR2 LQKENI. Deletions cut 3 bases from V and 2 bases from J, with 11 bases between. The CDR3 totals 14 residues. In nucleotides, the CDR3 is TGTGCCAGCTCACCGGCGGGGGCGCCCTACGAGCAGTACTTC. Amino acids: CASSPAGAPYEQYF.

Comments on this clone: The sample carries other DNA sequences with the same CDR3. CDR3 bases: TGTGCCAGCATGAGGACAGGGGGCATGAACACTGAAGCTTTCTTT. Protein: CASMRTGGMNTEAFF. The chain uses TRBV2 and TRBJ1-1; 11 bases match TRBD1. The CDR3 loop spans 15 amino acids. Germline-derived CDR1 and CDR2 are SNHLY and FYNNEI. Trimming took 7 bases from V and 0 from J; bases not matched to a gene: 4.

This chain joins TRBV20-1 and TRBJ2-3; D is uncertain. Germline V lookup: CDR1 DFQATT, CDR2 SNEGSKA (reference sequence). The CDR3 is made up of 11 amino acids. V was pared by 5 bases and J by 2 bases, with 5 bases between. The CDR3 loop is CSAPYTDTQYF. The CDR3, as DNA: TGCAGTGCTCCCTACACAGATACGCAGTATTTT.

As DNA, the CDR3 is TGTGCCAGCAGTCCAACTAGCGGCAATGAGCAGTTCTTC. Protein sequence: CASSPTSGNEQFF. The chain has TRBV6-5 and TRBJ2-1; TRBD2 aligns across 8 bases. This CDR3 is 13 amino acids long. Germline V gene lookup returns CDR1 MNHEY and CDR2 SVGAGI. Unmatched junction bases numbered 3, after V lost 5 bases and J lost 6 bases.

The table lists this clone with a few counts. In nucleotides, the CDR3 is TGTGCCTGGAGCCGGACAGAGATGGGCACTGAAGCTTTCTTT. The encoded protein is CAWSRTEMGTEAFF. This rearrangement joins TRBV30 to TRBJ1-1, with D tentatively TRBD1 (6 bases). The germline V and J ends were trimmed by 3 bases and 4 bases, with 15 bases remaining between them. Germline CDR1 reads GTSNPN; CDR2 reads SVGIG (reference sequence). The CDR3 contains 14 residues.

CDR3 amino acids: CASSLRESTDEQFF. CDR3 nucleotides: TGCGCCAGCAGTCTCCGGGAGTCTACGGATGAGCAGTTCTTC. The rearrangement links TRBV5-1 to TRBJ2-1, with D possibly being TRBD2 (6 bases). This CDR3 has 14 residues. The germline V gene has CDR1 SGHRS and CDR2 YFSETQ. V was trimmed by 5 bases and J by 8 bases, leaving 17 bases between them. Based on the CDR3 plus reference TRBV5-1 and TRBJ2-1, the full variable domain is KAGVTQTPRYLIKTRGQQVTLSCSPISGHRSVSWYQQTPGQGLQFLFEYFSETQRNKGNFPGRFSGRQFSNSRSEMNVSTLELGDSALYLCASSLRESTDEQFFGPGTRLTVL.